This is a list of T cell receptor beta chains from one sample in a study of identical twins. TCRdb re-called the 5' RACE reads through MiXCR, storing one row per CDR3 protein. The sample lists approximately 600,000 distinct CDR3 sequences, around a tenth occurring once. The sample also formed part of further work on yellow fever vaccine responses in identical twins.

Sample: PBMCs. The receptors stem from a woman in her late teens or twenties in good health. Each CDR3 is given with its conserved first and last residue.

>TRBJ1-2|TRBV4-3
CASSQGRFSTDYGYTF
>TRBJ2-3|TRBV20-1
CSARGLAGELLLTQYF
>TRBJ2-5|TRBV10-3
CAISAAEETQYF
>TRBJ2-1|TRBV5-1
CASKGSLDNEQFF
>TRBJ2-6|TRBV6-2/TRBV6-3
CASSYVPGQPSGANVLTF
>TRBJ2-2|TRBV9
CASSVALAAHTGELFF
>TRBJ2-2|TRBV6-1
CASSAGLGTGELFF
>TRBJ1-1|TRBV7-2
CASSGGTGEMTAFF
>TRBJ2-1|TRBV3-1
CASSQTYGTVYNEQFF
>TRBJ1-6|TRBV6-5
CASSYSGAGGSPLHF
>TRBJ2-5|TRBV7-9
CASSIFGLADEETQYF
>TRBJ2-3|TRBV2
CASRETGGPTDTQYF
>TRBJ2-6|TRBV4-3
CASSQATSGLSSGANVLTF
>TRBJ1-5|TRBV28
CASSWYRGNQPQHF
>TRBJ1-5|TRBV11-1
CASSLFTSRGNQPQHF
>TRBJ2-2|TRBV5-4
CASSSPLAGDLTNTGELFF
>TRBJ2-7|TRBV29-1
CSGTQGARAEQYF
>TRBJ2-6|TRBV18
CATPTDTLWGANVLTF
>TRBJ2-4|TRBV10-3
CAISHPSAKNIQYF
>TRBJ2-3|TRBV7-2
CASSAIAGGGTDTQYF
>TRBJ1-6|TRBV12-3/TRBV12-4
CASSLSGLYSPLHF
>TRBJ1-1|TRBV15
CATSRGGGNTEAFF
>TRBJ2-3|TRBV20-1
CSARDRPSHSTDTQYF
>TRBJ2-3|TRBV11-1
CASSLDGVSTDTQYF
>TRBJ2-7|TRBV3-1
CASSRSGQGYEQYF
>TRBJ2-4|TRBV12-5
CASGPGTPADIQYF
>TRBJ2-5|TRBV12-3/TRBV12-4
CASSNSETQYF
>TRBJ2-5|TRBV5-1
CASSLGPPRGETQYF
>TRBJ2-1|TRBV10-3
CAISEGDPHNEQFF
>TRBJ1-5|TRBV10-3
CAISGDGERNQPQHF
>TRBJ2-3|TRBV5-1
CASSRTGQGYTDTQYF
>TRBJ2-3|TRBV29-1
CSVEAGSADTQYF
>TRBJ1-5|TRBV20-1
CSARTGGGGNSNQPQHF
>TRBJ2-7|TRBV19
CASSMDGTYEQYF
>TRBJ2-4|TRBV28
CASSSLGHQGNIQYF
>TRBJ2-5|TRBV11-2
CASSFMGAGETQYF
>TRBJ2-3|TRBV30
CAWSTRLAGVSDTQYF
>TRBJ2-1|TRBV15
CATTYLTSGPSNNEQFF
>TRBJ1-5|TRBV3-1
CASSYGSLSNQPQHF
>TRBJ2-2|TRBV12-5
CASCLDLANTGELFF
>TRBJ2-2|TRBV7-2
CASSKGLAGAWGGELFF
>TRBJ2-3|TRBV4-1
CASSQIPGQGLTDTQYF
>TRBJ2-2|TRBV7-3
CASSHRGQPNTGELFF